This is a list of T cell receptor beta chains from one sample in a study of early T cells in non-severe SARS-CoV-2 infection. TCRdb reanalysed the 5' RACE reads using MiXCR and keeps one entry per CDR3 protein. The table shows approximately 20,000 distinct CDR3 sequences, with under 5% occurring only once. Sequenced sample: whole blood. These receptors all come from an adult who was a healthcare worker with PCR-confirmed SARS-CoV-2 infection or an uninfected control (not recorded which). The CDR3 runs from the conserved cysteine through the conserved F or W. A D gene is named only where the DNA matches it firmly. Clone size is given for some rows only: seen once, a few or many times, or a class if the clone is expanded.

TRBV7-6,TRBJ1-2,TRBD1,many,TGTGCCAGCAGCTCGCAGACAGGGTCGAATAGCTATGGCTACACCTTC,CASSSQTGSNSYGYTF
TRBV30,TRBJ2-1,TRBD2,many,TGTGCCTGGAGTGTACTACTAGCGGGGGCCGTAAACAATGAGCAGTTCTTC,CAWSVLLAGAVNNEQFF
TRBV2,TRBJ2-7,NA,few,TGTGCCAGCTCTTCGGACAAGACCTACGAGCAGTACTTC,CASSSDKTYEQYF
TRBV10-3,TRBJ2-2,TRBD2,few,TGTGCCATCAGCGGACTAGCGCCCGGGGAGCTGTTTTTT,CAISGLAPGELFF
TRBV19,TRBJ1-5,TRBD1,many,TGTGCCAGTAGTAAAACAGGGGAGGTTCAGCCCCAGCATTTT,CASSKTGEVQPQHF
TRBV20-1,TRBJ2-3,TRBD2,many,TGCAGTGCTAGACAGAGCGGGGGAGGAGATACGCAGTATTTT,CSARQSGGGDTQYF
TRBV6-1,TRBJ1-1,NA,medium-sized,TGTGCCAGCAGTGAAGCATGGTGGCAGAGGGCGGGGGCCACTGAAGCTTTCTTT,CASSEAWWQRAGATEAFF
TRBV20-1,TRBJ1-3,NA,few,TGCAGTGCTCCTTTTCAGGGGCGTGGAAACACCATATATTTT,CSAPFQGRGNTIYF
TRBV5-4,TRBJ2-7,TRBD2,NA,TGTGCCAGCAGCTTGGCCGGGACTAGCGGTTACGAGCAGTACTTC,CASSLAGTSGYEQYF
TRBV9,TRBJ1-3,NA,medium-sized,TGTGCCAGCAGCGTAGACCAGTACTCTGGAAACACCATATATTTT,CASSVDQYSGNTIYF
TRBV6-4,TRBJ2-3,NA,NA,TGTGCCAGCAGCGCCGGAGCAGTGGGCGCAGATACGCAGTATTTT,CASSAGAVGADTQYF
TRBV6-1,TRBJ1-5,NA,many,TGTGCCAGCGGTTCGGGCGTACGGCAGCCCCAGCATTTT,CASGSGVRQPQHF
TRBV20-1,TRBJ2-6,NA,many,TGCAGTGCTGCCCGACAGGTCAGCTCTGGGGCCAACGTCCTGACTTTC,CSAARQVSSGANVLTF
TRBV5-1,TRBJ1-4,NA,NA,TGCGCCAGCAGCTTGGCCGGCGGTAGCACCCAGCTGTTTTTT,CASSLAGGSTQLFF
TRBV7-9,TRBJ1-1,TRBD1,few,TGTGCCAGCAGCTCTGAGGACAGGTCGGGCACTGAAGCTTTCTTT,CASSSEDRSGTEAFF
TRBV7-6,TRBJ2-2,NA,NA,TGTGCCAGCAGCCTATATACCTTGGACCTACTGGGGGAGCTGTTTTTT,CASSLYTLDLLGELFF
TRBV4-3,TRBJ2-7,NA,medium-sized,TGCGCCAGCAGCCAAGATCCCAGGCCCAGCTCCTACGAGCAGTACTTC,CASSQDPRPSSYEQYF
TRBV20-1,TRBJ1-1,NA,few,TGCAGAGCCTCCAGGGAGGAGTTCACTGAAGCTTTCTTT,CRASREEFTEAFF
TRBV11-1,TRBJ2-3,TRBD2,NA,TGTGCCAGCAGCTACATGGCCGGGGGGGCTAGCACAGATACGCAGTATTTT,CASSYMAGGASTDTQYF
TRBV7-8,TRBJ2-7,TRBD2,many,TGTGCCAGCAGCCCCGGGAGGGGGGCCTCCTACGAGCAGTACTTC,CASSPGRGASYEQYF
TRBV20-1,TRBJ1-4,TRBD1,many,TGCAGTGCGTTCGGGACAGGGGACGAAAAACTGTTTTTT,CSAFGTGDEKLFF
TRBV5-1,TRBJ2-3,NA,many,TGCGCCAGCAGCTTGGAAGGACGCATGGCAGATACGCAGTATTTT,CASSLEGRMADTQYF
TRBV30,TRBJ1-1,NA,many,TGTGCCTGGAGTGTACGACTCTGGGACACTGAAGCTTTCTTT,CAWSVRLWDTEAFF
TRBV12-3/TRBV12-4,TRBJ2-7,NA,medium-sized,TGTGCCAGCAGCGGGGGGGCCGGGACAGGGACCTACGAGCAGTACTTC,CASSGGAGTGTYEQYF
TRBV7-9,TRBJ2-2,NA,many,TGTGCCAGCAGCTCTCTGGGGACCGGGGAGCTGTTTTTT,CASSSLGTGELFF
TRBV12-3/TRBV12-4,TRBJ1-1,TRBD1,NA,TGTGCCAGCATCCCCGACAGGGGAGACACTGAAGCTTTCTTT,CASIPDRGDTEAFF
TRBV6-5,TRBJ1-1,NA,many,TGTGCCAGCAGTTACTCAGCCTTTCCCGCTAGGGACACTGAAGCTTTCTTT,CASSYSAFPARDTEAFF
TRBV7-2,TRBJ1-6,NA,many,TGTGCCAGCAGCTTAGAGCTGAATTCACCCCTCCACTTT,CASSLELNSPLHF
TRBV7-2,TRBJ2-5,NA,many,TGTGCCAGCAGTGCTAGTACTTCGGGGGGCGTGACCCAGTACTTC,CASSASTSGGVTQYF
TRBV5-1,TRBJ2-1,NA,many,TGCGCCAGCAAGGGGGGCAATGAGCAGTTCTTC,CASKGGNEQFF
TRBV18,TRBJ2-3,NA,few,TGTGCCAGCTCACCACCTATAGCAGATACGCAGTATTTT,CASSPPIADTQYF
TRBV6-6,TRBJ2-7,NA,medium-sized,TGTGCCAGCAGTTACTCGACCTCCCTCTACGAGCAGTACTTC,CASSYSTSLYEQYF
TRBV20-1,TRBJ2-1,NA,many,TGCAGTGCCAGAAACGGGCGGTACAATGAGCAGTTCTTC,CSARNGRYNEQFF
TRBV29-1,TRBJ2-1,NA,many,TGCAGCGTTGTGTTCGAACGCGGCTCCTACAATGAGCAGTTCTTC,CSVVFERGSYNEQFF
TRBV7-6,TRBJ2-1,NA,many,TGTGCCAGCAGCCTCGAATACTCCTACAATGAGCAGTTCTTC,CASSLEYSYNEQFF
TRBV5-1,TRBJ2-2,NA,few,TGCGCCAGCAGCTTTGGGAAAAACACCGGGGAGCTGTTTTTT,CASSFGKNTGELFF
TRBV6-2/TRBV6-3,TRBJ2-7,NA,many,TGTGCCAGCAGTTATGCCAGCCCCTACGAGCAGTACTTC,CASSYASPYEQYF
TRBV19,TRBJ2-7,NA,once,TGTGCCAGTAGCGATTGGGGTCACTCCTACGAGCAGTACTTC,CASSDWGHSYEQYF
TRBV12-3/TRBV12-4,TRBJ2-3,NA,many,TGTGCCAGCAGGGGACTTTCGGATACGCAGTATTTT,CASRGLSDTQYF
TRBV5-4,TRBJ1-2,NA,few,TGTGCCAGCACTACAAGGGCCCTCTCGGGAGGCTACACCTTC,CASTTRALSGGYTF
TRBV20-1,TRBJ1-5,NA,many,TGCAGTGCTAGGAGGGGAAATCAGCCCCAGCATTTT,CSARRGNQPQHF
TRBV12-3/TRBV12-4,TRBJ2-1,NA,many,TGTGCCAGCAGTTCGGATCTGGGTGAGCAGTTCTTC,CASSSDLGEQFF
TRBV10-3,TRBJ1-4,NA,many,TGTGCCATCAGTGATACGGGGGCAACTAATGAAAAACTGTTTTTT,CAISDTGATNEKLFF
TRBV7-3,TRBJ2-2,NA,many,TGTGCCAGCAGCTTAGTACGCACCGGGGAGCTGTTTTTT,CASSLVRTGELFF
TRBV3-1,TRBJ1-1,NA,NA,TGTGCCAGCAGCCCCCGGCGGCGCAATAAAGCTTTCTTT,CASSPRRRNKAFF
TRBV7-9,TRBJ1-1,NA,medium-sized,TGTGCCAGCACCTACTCCGTCTCGGGGGGAGAAGCTTTCTTT,CASTYSVSGGEAFF
TRBV7-9,TRBJ1-1,NA,medium-sized,TGTGCCAGCAGCTCCTCCAACACAGACACTGAAGCTTTCTTT,CASSSSNTDTEAFF
TRBV5-5,TRBJ2-7,NA,medium-sized,TGTGCCAGCAGCTTGGAAAGACCTGTGGTGCAGTACTTC,CASSLERPVVQYF
TRBV6-2/TRBV6-3,TRBJ2-7,NA,NA,TGTGCCAGCAGTTACTCGTACTACGAGCAGTACTTC,CASSYSYYEQYF
TRBV6-5,TRBJ1-5,NA,many,TGTGCCAGCAGTTACTCCCCCGGGCCGAATCAGCCCCAGCATTTT,CASSYSPGPNQPQHF
TRBV7-6,TRBJ2-5,TRBD1,many,TGTGCCAGCAGCTCCCGGACAGGCTCGGAGACCCAGTACTTC,CASSSRTGSETQYF
TRBV5-1,TRBJ2-3,NA,medium-sized,TGCGCCAGCAGCTTGGGCCCCATCGGACGAGGAAGCACAGATACGCAGTATTTT,CASSLGPIGRGSTDTQYF
TRBV12-3/TRBV12-4,TRBJ2-1,TRBD2,few,TGTGCCAGCAGTTTAAGCGGGGGGGTTGATAATGAGCAGTTCTTC,CASSLSGGVDNEQFF
TRBV10-3,TRBJ2-5,TRBD1,many,TGTGCCATCAGTGAAGAGGGCAGGGGGCTACTAGAGACCCAGTACTTC,CAISEEGRGLLETQYF
TRBV9,TRBJ1-4,TRBD1,NA,TGTGCCAGCAGCGCCTCCGGACAGGGTGAAAAACTGTTTTTT,CASSASGQGEKLFF
TRBV6-2/TRBV6-3,TRBJ2-3,NA,few,TGTGCTGTTGAGGACTCCGCGACAGATACGCAGTATTTT,CAVEDSATDTQYF